This T cell receptor beta chain was identified in a study of shared clonotypes between healthy human individuals. Notes on the study in general: Estimated richness values were generally larger in naive subsets than in memory subsets.

In regard to this clone: Its antigen remains unknown.

CDR1 and CDR2 from the germline V gene are LGHNA and YSLEER. The CDR3 has 20 residues. V was pared by 4 bases and J by 0 bases, with 10 bases of the junction left unmatched. TCRdb's table, derived via immunoSEQ multiplex PCR, lists solely in-frame clones and lacks some. The repertoire holds over a million clones, with approximately 80% as singletons. This TCR came from a man younger than 35 in good health. Some clones in this sample may be carry-over from other donors' samples. The sample was memory CD4+ T cells from PBMCs. Regarding subset: CD45RA-negative fraction. The chain uses TRBV4-3 and TRBJ2-6; 12 nucleotides align to TRBD1. CDR3 nucleotides: TGCGCCAGCAGCCCGAAGTCGGGACAGGGGGCCGACTCTGGGGCCAACGTCCTGACTTTC. Residues: CASSPKSGQGADSGANVLTF.